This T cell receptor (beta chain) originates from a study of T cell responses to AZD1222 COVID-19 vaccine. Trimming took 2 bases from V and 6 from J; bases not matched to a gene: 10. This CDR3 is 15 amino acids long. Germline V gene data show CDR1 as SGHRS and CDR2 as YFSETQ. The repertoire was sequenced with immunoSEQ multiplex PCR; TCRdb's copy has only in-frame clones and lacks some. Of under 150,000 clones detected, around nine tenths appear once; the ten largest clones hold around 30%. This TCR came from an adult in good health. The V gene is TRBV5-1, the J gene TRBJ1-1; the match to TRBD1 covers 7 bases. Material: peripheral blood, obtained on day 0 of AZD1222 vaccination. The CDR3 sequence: CASSLTQGVGAEAFF. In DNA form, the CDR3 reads TGCGCCAGCAGCTTAACCCAGGGGGTGGGGGCTGAAGCTTTCTTT.